The 4 T cell receptor beta chains reported below all come from one sample, sequenced in a study of blood T cell repertoires in COVID-19. The method was immunoSEQ multiplex PCR; TCRdb's version includes in-frame clones alone and lacks a portion of them. The sample lists fewer than 65,000 clones, about 87% occurring once. The sample comprised peripheral blood. The receptors come from a man aged 55 to 70 with acute or convalescent COVID-19.

The CDR3 nucleotides read TGTGCCAGTAGTAAGCCCCGGACTAAGGGCGCTGAAGCTTTCTTT. Protein sequence: CASSKPRTKGAEAFF. This chain links TRBV19 with TRBJ1-1; D is undetermined. V lost 4 bases and J 6 bases, leaving 18 bases between the germline ends. Germline-derived CDR1 and CDR2 are LNHDA and SQIVND (reference sequence). This CDR3 region has 15 residues.

This clone was counted a single time. The chain combines TRBV5-4 with TRBJ1-2; 9 nucleotides align to TRBD1. CDR1 and CDR2 from the germline V gene are SGHNT and YYREEE (reference sequence). Trimming cost V 4 bases and J 3 bases; bases outside gene matches: 4. The CDR3 spans 14 residues. The chain's CDR3 is CASSHRQGDYGYTF. The CDR3 bases are TGTGCCAGCAGCCACAGACAGGGGGACTATGGCTACACCTTC.

The gene calls are TRBV5-6 and TRBJ1-1; 8 nucleotides match TRBD1. CDR1 and CDR2 (germline): SGHDT, YYEEEE. The CDR3 is 14 residues long. The J segment lost 4 bases and the V segment lost 3 bases, leaving 5 bases of the junction unmatched. For the CDR3, the DNA is TGTGCCAGCAGCTGGGGACAGGTAGGCACTGAAGCTTTCTTT. Its translation: CASSWGQVGTEAFF. Looking up the rest from reference TRBV5-6 and TRBJ1-1 gives the full variable domain: DAGVTQSPTHLIKTRGQQVTLRCSPKSGHDTVSWYQQALGQGPQFIFQYYEEEERQRGNFPDRFSGHQFPNYSSELNVNALLLGDSALYLCASSWGQVGTEAFFGQGTRLTVV.

Comment on this clone: The junction departs from the called germline gene at one end, perhaps through a read error. The V and J genes are TRBV15 and TRBJ1-2, with D maybe TRBD1 (6 bases). The V gene's germline CDR1 is LNHNV and CDR2 YYDKDF (reference sequence). The CDR3 loop spans 11 amino acids. CDR3 DNA: TGTGCCACCAGCGCCGAGGGGGTCCCGGACTTC. It encodes CATSAEGVPDF.